This record looks at one T cell receptor (beta chain) sequence and its context. One junction end disagrees with the germline gene, perhaps due to a read error. This CDR3 is also generated by other DNA sequences in the sample. The sample is drawn from a study of OX40 agonist ivuxolimab in advanced cancers. Study at large: The dose-escalation cohort was approximately 84% male, with a mean age of around 60 years, ranging roughly 20 to 80.

Generated by immunoSEQ multiplex PCR, the TCRdb table keeps only in-frame clones and is missing some. The table has 55,000 to 80,000 clones, 75% to 90% seen once. The CDR3 spans 14 residues. Germline V gene data show CDR1 as MNHNS and CDR2 as SASEGT. The source of this sequence is an adult with an advanced solid tumor such as melanoma, head and neck, liver or kidney cancer. V usage is TRBV6-1 and J usage is TRBJ1-1; 8 bases line up with TRBD1. Sequenced here: CD4+ or CD8+ T cells sorted from blood, sampled in a trial of the OX40 agonist ivuxolimab. This CDR3 reads CASSKDRENTEAFF. In DNA form, the CDR3 reads TGTGCCAGCAGCAAGGACAGGGAGAACACTGAGGCTTTCTTT.